This T cell receptor (beta chain) originates from a study of cytomegalovirus exposure and HLA in healthy donors. The overall study: An analysis done earlier identified about 120 million unique TCR beta sequences from about 179 million T cells.

Details on this clone: The antigen is unknown.

Study-level findings and limits: Analysis was performed later, and it showed HLA-associated TCR beta chains to be more clonally expanded than equally common others. Within an earlier analysis, most TCR beta V segments proved productive either about 90% or about 30% of the time.

The PCR was carried out with 60 Vbeta primers and 13 Jbeta primers. The assay was immunoSEQ multiplex PCR, and TCRdb's table has in-frame clones only and misses some. The data show some 54,000 clones, over 75% seen once. The germline V and J ends were trimmed by 2 bases and 5 bases, with 14 bases remaining between them. This CDR3 comprises 15 residues. CDR1 and CDR2 (germline): ENHRY, SYGVKD. The receptor was derived from a male donor in good health and CMV-seronegative. The rearrangement links TRBV10-3 to TRBJ2-3; possibly TRBD2 for D (7 bases). Sequencing was performed on PBMCs. CDR3: CAISEEGGPVDTQYF. CDR3 in DNA: TGTGCCATCAGTGAGGAGGGGGGGCCGGTAGATACGCAGTATTTT.